This entry lists 19 T cell receptor beta chains sequenced from one sample in a study of blood T cell repertoires in COVID-19. Generated by immunoSEQ multiplex PCR, the TCRdb table keeps only in-frame clones and is missing some. The table includes roughly 200,000 clones, about 86% detected once. Sequenced sample: PBMCs or T cells enriched from blood (not recorded which). The receptors here all came from a woman in her forties with acute COVID-19.

The chain recombines TRBV5-5 with TRBJ1-1; 8 bases are a match to TRBD1. The ends lost 4 bases at V and 2 bases at J; junction bases unmatched: 7. Germline loops: CDR1 SGHKS, CDR2 YYEKEE (reference sequence). This CDR3 has 15 amino acids. The CDR3 is CASSPWDRPNTEAFF. The CDR3 DNA reads TGTGCCAGCAGCCCTTGGGACAGGCCTAACACTGAAGCTTTCTTT.

The chain uses TRBV28 and TRBJ1-3; perhaps TRBD1 as D (6 bases). CDR1 is MDHEN and CDR2 is SYDVKM in the germline V gene. The CDR3 loop spans 16 amino acids. V lost 10 bases and J lost 7, with 26 bases in between. CDR3 protein: CAISPLGQSESNTIYF. CDR3 DNA: TGTGCCATCTCCCCCTTAGGACAGTCAGAGAGTAACACCATATATTTT.

The V call is TRBV2, the J call TRBJ1-6; 10 nucleotides match TRBD1. This CDR3 region has 15 residues. Germline assignment: CDR1 SNHLY and CDR2 FYNNEI. V lost 7 bases to trimming and J lost 10 bases; unmatched junction nucleotides: 10. The CDR3 is CASTLGDRGGSPLHF. As DNA, the CDR3 is TGTGCCAGCACGCTGGGGGACAGGGGTGGATCACCCCTCCACTTT.

V usage is TRBV9 and J usage is TRBJ2-6; D remains unclear. In germline, CDR1 is SGDLS, CDR2 YYNGEE. Trimming removed 4 bases at V and 0 bases at J, with 11 bases between. CDR3 length equals 16 residues. The CDR3 DNA reads TGTGCCAGCAGCAAGATTACAGCCTCTGGGGCCAACGTCCTGACTTTC. It specifies CASSKITASGANVLTF.

This clone was picked up one time. The chain has TRBV13 and TRBJ1-1; TRBD1 might be the D (5 bases). Germline lookup yields CDR1 PRHDT and CDR2 FYEKMQ (reference sequence). The germline V and J ends were trimmed by 6 bases and 3 bases, with 17 bases remaining between them. The CDR3 sequence is 15 residues long. The CDR3 loop reads CASRVLGAPYTEAFF. In DNA form, the CDR3 reads TGTGCCAGCAGGGTCTTAGGGGCGCCTTACACTGAAGCTTTCTTT.

The V gene is TRBV9, the J gene TRBJ2-1, with D perhaps TRBD2 (5 bases). The CDR3 loop spans 15 amino acids. With 2 bases removed from V and 7 bases from J, the gap between germline ends came to 16 bases. Germline V gene data show CDR1 as SGDLS and CDR2 as YYNGEE. CDR3 in amino acids: CASSVGNAPGNEQFF. In DNA, the CDR3 is TGTGCCAGCAGCGTCGGGAACGCCCCTGGGAATGAGCAGTTCTTC.

This clone has a handful of counts. The chain joins TRBV4-1 to TRBJ2-7; TRBD2 agrees at 7 bases. Germline values: CDR1 MGHRA, CDR2 YSYEKL. V gave up 4 bases and J gave up 5 bases; unmatched junction bases: 11. This CDR3 region has 15 residues. For the CDR3, the DNA is TGCGCCAGCAGCCCCTTCCCACTAGCGAACCACGAGCAGTACTTC. Amino acids: CASSPFPLANHEQYF.

The V gene is TRBV15, the J gene TRBJ1-1, with D possibly TRBD1 on 6 matching bases. With 1 base removed from V and 8 bases from J, the gap between germline ends came to 14 bases. The CDR3 sequence is 14 residues long. Germline values: CDR1 LNHNV, CDR2 YYDKDF (reference sequence). This CDR3 reads CATSRVQGPNEAFF. CDR3 coding DNA: TGTGCCACCAGCAGAGTCCAGGGGCCCAACGAAGCTTTCTTT. The full variable domain, with the rest looked up from reference TRBV15 and TRBJ1-1, is DAMVIQNPRYQVTQFGKPVTLSCSQTLNHNVMYWYQQKSSQAPKLLFHYYDKDFNNEADTPDNFQSRRPNTSFCFLDIRSPGLGDTAMYLCATSRVQGPNEAFFGQGTRLTVV.

The V and J genes are TRBV3-1 (or the pseudogene TRBV3-2) and TRBJ2-3, with D unclear. The V end lost 5 bases, the J end lost 2 bases, and 14 bases lay between the germline ends. The germline CDR1 and CDR2 sequences are LGHDT and YNNKEL (reference sequence). The CDR3 sequence is 15 residues long. This CDR3 reads CASSSRRVDTDTQYF. CDR3 bases: TGTGCCAGCAGCTCCCGACGGGTAGACACAGATACGCAGTATTTT.

The count of this clone is one. The chain links TRBV7-2 to TRBJ1-1; TRBD1 matches 12 bases. The length of the CDR3 is 17 residues. Losses at the gene ends were 5 bases for V and 6 bases for J; bases not matched to a gene: 13. CDR1 is SGHTA, CDR2 FQGNSA, per germline. The CDR3 DNA follows: TGTGCCAGCAGCAGAGTCGGGACAGGGGGCGCTGGGGCTGAAGCTTTCTTT. The encoded protein is CASSRVGTGGAGAEAFF.

J is TRBJ1-5 and V is TRBV5-1; 10 positions match TRBD1. The germline V gene encodes CDR1 SGHRS and CDR2 YFSETQ. The CDR3 is 15 amino acids. J lost 2 bases, V lost 2 bases, and 1 base had no gene match. CDR3 residues: CASSLGTGGNQPQHF. The CDR3 DNA reads as TGCGCCAGCAGCTTAGGGACAGGGGGCAATCAGCCCCAGCATTTT.

This chain joins TRBV3-1 (or the pseudogene TRBV3-2) and TRBJ1-5, with TRBD1 matching 7 bases. Germline V CDR1 and CDR2: LGHDT, YNNKEL (reference sequence). There are 15 residues in the CDR3. J lost 4 bases, V lost 1 base, and 4 bases had no gene match. For the CDR3, the DNA is TGTGCCAGCAGCCAAGTTCAGGGGGTAAATCAGCCCCAGCATTTT. Its protein product is CASSQVQGVNQPQHF.

The V call is TRBV28, the J call TRBJ2-1, with 13 bases identical to TRBD2. Germline V gives CDR1 MDHEN, CDR2 SYDVKM. V dropped 8 bases and J dropped 12; count of bases not matched to a gene: 7. The CDR3 extends over 13 amino acids. This CDR3 is CASRGTSGVGQFF. The CDR3 bases are TGTGCCAGCCGCGGGACTAGCGGGGTGGGGCAGTTCTTC. The whole variable domain, remainder taken from reference TRBV28 and TRBJ2-1, is DVKVTQSSRYLVKRTGEKVFLECVQDMDHENMFWYRQDPGLGLRLIYFSYDVKMKEKGDIPEGYSVSREKKERFSLILESASTNQTSMYLCASRGTSGVGQFFGPGTRLTVL.

The rearrangement joins TRBV28 to TRBJ1-2, with 7 bases that match TRBD1. The germline CDR1 and CDR2 sequences are MDHEN and SYDVKM. The CDR3 loop spans 11 amino acids. V lost 6 bases and J lost 7; bases outside the gene matches: 2. CDR3 nucleotide sequence: TGTGCCAGCAGGCAGGGGGGTGGCTACACCTTC. It translates to CASRQGGGYTF.

This sequence joins TRBV7-6 and TRBJ2-2; D might be TRBD2 (5 bases). The V gene lost 1 base and the J gene lost 4 bases, with 13 bases spanning the gap. The CDR3 covers 16 residues. CDR1 and CDR2 from the germline V gene are SGHVS and FNYEAQ. The CDR3 is CASSLEGLAVTGELFF. CDR3 in DNA: TGTGCCAGCAGCTTAGAAGGGCTAGCAGTCACCGGGGAGCTGTTTTTT.

This chain joins TRBV9 and TRBJ2-1; TRBD2 matches 9 bases. The trim removed 3 bases at V and 4 bases at J, leaving 5 bases unmatched. CDR3 length: 15 amino acids. CDR1 is SGDLS and CDR2 is YYNGEE in the germline V gene. The CDR3 bases are TGTGCCAGCAGCGCAACTAGCGGGTATTACAATGAGCAGTTCTTC. It is translated as CASSATSGYYNEQFF.

The V and J genes are TRBV7-3 and TRBJ2-3; 10 bases align to TRBD2. Germline CDR1 is SGHTA and CDR2 is FQGTGA. The V gene end was trimmed by 2 bases and the J gene end by 2 bases; junction bases not matched to a gene: 4. The CDR3 is 16 residues long. The CDR3 DNA follows: TGTGCCAGCAGCTTAGGTACTAGCGGGAACACAGATACGCAGTATTTT. It codes for CASSLGTSGNTDTQYF.

Remarks on this clone: One end of the junction fails to match germline, which may point to a read error. The chain carries TRBV13 and TRBJ1-6, with D uncertain. This CDR3 is built from 13 residues. CDR1 is PRHDT, CDR2 FYEKMQ, per germline (reference sequence). The chain's CDR3 is CASSLDPKEALHF. CDR3 DNA sequence: TGTGCTAGCAGCTTAGACCCGAAAGAGGCCCTCCACTTT.

The rearrangement links TRBV3-1 (or the pseudogene TRBV3-2) to TRBJ2-2; D remains unclear. This CDR3 has 16 residues. The ends were cut back, 0 bases at V and 1 base at J, with 9 bases in the middle. Germline V CDR1 and CDR2: LGHDT, YNNKEL (reference sequence). CDR3 in amino acids: CASSQETQRNTGELFF. CDR3 in DNA: TGTGCCAGCAGCCAAGAAACCCAGCGGAACACCGGGGAGCTGTTTTTT.